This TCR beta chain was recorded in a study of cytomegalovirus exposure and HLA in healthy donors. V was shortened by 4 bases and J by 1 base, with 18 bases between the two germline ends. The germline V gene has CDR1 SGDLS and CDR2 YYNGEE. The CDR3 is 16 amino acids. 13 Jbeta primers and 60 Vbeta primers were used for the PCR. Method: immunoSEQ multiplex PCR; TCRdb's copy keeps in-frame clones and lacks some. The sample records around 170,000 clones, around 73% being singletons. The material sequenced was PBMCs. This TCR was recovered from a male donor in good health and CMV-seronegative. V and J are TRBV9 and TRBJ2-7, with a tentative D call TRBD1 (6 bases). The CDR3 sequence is CASSPRPGTFSYEQYF. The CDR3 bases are TGTGCCAGCAGCCCCCGACCAGGGACATTTTCCTACGAGCAGTACTTC.